The source of this TCR beta chain is a study of a mutant IDH1 vaccine in newly diagnosed glioma. The time point: week 23, last vaccination. Every single dose of the vaccine, 300 ug of mutant IDH1 20-mer peptide, came with topical imiquimod. In this sample, this clone turned up once. What it binds is not known. This table comes from immunoSEQ multiplex PCR, and its TCRdb copy is limited to in-frame clones, with some not included. The sample includes around 76,000 clones, approximately 85% of them seen just once. Trimming removed 2 bases from V and 4 bases from J, with 15 bases in between. This CDR3 has 16 amino acids. Germline lookup yields CDR1 SGHDT and CDR2 YYEEEE.

The clonotype comes from a woman between 45 and 65 years old with glioma. This rearrangement joins TRBV5-6 to TRBJ1-4, with D tentatively TRBD1 (6 bases). The sample in question was PBMCs, obtained from a glioma patient whose treatment included an IDH1 peptide vaccine. CDR3 sequence: CASSLFGGAGNEKLFF. CDR3 bases: TGTGCCAGCAGCTTATTTGGGGGCGCAGGTAATGAAAAACTGTTTTTT.